A single sample is the source of the 4 T cell receptor beta chains below, sequenced in a study of T cells after yellow fever vaccination. TCRdb re-called the 5' RACE reads with MiXCR, one entry per CDR3 protein. Among hundreds of thousands of distinct CDR3 sequences, 18% were seen once, and the ten largest hold about 18%. Sample: PBMCs, taken before the yellow fever booster vaccination. The receptors were gathered from a man aged 18 to 30 who received the YFV17D yellow fever vaccine.

This rearrangement joins TRBV28 to TRBJ1-5; D perhaps matches TRBD1 (5 bases). Germline V CDR1 and CDR2: MDHEN, SYDVKM. Trimming pared 3 bases from V and 4 bases from J, leaving 16 bases between. This CDR3 spans 16 amino acids. CDR3 sequence reads: CASSFSPRGANQPQHF. In DNA, the CDR3 is TGTGCCAGCAGTTTTAGCCCACGAGGGGCAAATCAGCCCCAGCATTTT.

The chain combines TRBV28 with TRBJ2-3; 9 bases are a match to TRBD2. J lost 5 bases, V lost 9 bases, and 9 bases had no gene match. Per the germline V gene, CDR1 is MDHEN and CDR2 is SYDVKM. The CDR3 consists of 14 residues. CDR3 region: CASRGGGAIDTQYF. CDR3 coding DNA: TGTGCCAGTCGCGGCGGGGGGGCGATAGATACGCAGTATTTT.

This clonotype came up a few times. V gene TRBV6-2 or TRBV6-3 combines with J gene TRBJ1-1, with D uncertain. Trimming took 2 bases from V and 0 from J, leaving 13 bases between them. Germline V gene data show CDR1 as MNHEY and CDR2 as SVGEGT. The CDR3 spans 16 residues. This chain's CDR3 is CASSYMAETLNTEAFF. In DNA form, the CDR3 reads TGTGCCAGCAGTTACATGGCAGAGACACTGAACACTGAAGCTTTCTTT.

CDR3 loop: CASSPTAPETQYF. Here the CDR3 DNA reads TGCGCCAGCAGCCCGACGGCCCCAGAGACCCAGTACTTC. The chain links TRBV5-1 to TRBJ2-5; no clear D. CDR3 size: 13 residues. Germline V gives CDR1 SGHRS, CDR2 YFSETQ. V gave up 4 bases and J gave up 4 bases, with 11 bases separating them.